A selection of T cell receptor beta chains follows, all from one sample in a study of T-cell memory formation after mild COVID-19. From the 5' RACE reads, TCRdb called clonotypes with MiXCR, one entry per CDR3 protein. The data hold nearly 110,000 distinct CDR3 sequences, with around an eighth observed a single time. Sequenced: PBMCs or a T cell subset sorted from them (not recorded which). The receptors come from an adult woman who had mild COVID-19 (a few samples of this study predate the infection). Cell type and time point are not known. Each CDR3 is given with its conserved first and last residue. D genes are given only for firm matches. Only some rows state a clone size, as once, few, many or a class for expanded clones.

CDR3: CASSSDRDLPYEQYF
DNA: TGTGCCAGCAGCTCCGACAGGGACCTACCCTACGAGCAGTACTTC
D: TRBD1
V: TRBV7-9
size: few
J: TRBJ2-7

CDR3: CASSLTGESSWNEQFF
DNA: TGCGCCAGCAGCCTTACAGGCGAGTCTAGTTGGAATGAGCAGTTCTTC
D: NA
V: TRBV4-1
size: few
J: TRBJ2-1

CDR3: CASSPTNQPQHF
DNA: TGTGCCAGCAGTCCGACAAATCAGCCCCAGCATTTT
D: NA
V: TRBV6-5
size: NA
J: TRBJ1-5

CDR3: CASSLGANPWTEAFF
DNA: TGTGCCAGCAGCCTCGGGGCGAACCCTTGGACTGAAGCTTTCTTT
D: NA
V: TRBV9
size: few
J: TRBJ1-1

CDR3: CASIPHDRNDNYGYTF
DNA: TGTGCCAGCATCCCACACGACAGGAACGATAACTATGGCTACACCTTC
D: NA
V: TRBV11-3
size: few
J: TRBJ1-2

CDR3: CASSPVGSAYEQYF
DNA: TGTGCCAGCAGCCCCGTGGGGTCAGCCTACGAGCAGTACTTC
D: NA
V: TRBV12-3/TRBV12-4
size: few
J: TRBJ2-7

CDR3: CASSIAPSGVPYNEQFF
DNA: TGCGCCAGCAGCATTGCCCCGAGCGGGGTCCCCTACAATGAGCAGTTCTTC
D: TRBD2
V: TRBV5-1
size: few
J: TRBJ2-1

CDR3: CASSDSLDTDTQYF
DNA: TGTGCCAGCAGTGACTCGTTGGACACAGATACGCAGTATTTT
D: NA
V: TRBV6-4
size: NA
J: TRBJ2-3

CDR3: CASSSGGTYLKGLEQYF
DNA: TGTGCCAGTTCCAGCGGGGGGACCTATCTAAAGGGTCTCGAGCAGTACTTC
D: TRBD2
V: TRBV6-1
size: few
J: TRBJ2-7

CDR3: CASTPGSGGNEQFF
DNA: TGTGCCAGCACCCCGGGTAGCGGGGGCAATGAGCAGTTCTTC
D: TRBD2
V: TRBV12-3/TRBV12-4
size: few
J: TRBJ2-1

CDR3: CASSWGRAERETQYF
DNA: TGTGCCAGCAGCTGGGGACGGGCCGAGCGAGAGACCCAGTACTTC
D: NA
V: TRBV7-6
size: NA
J: TRBJ2-5

CDR3: CAWSTGPYNEQFF
DNA: TGTGCCTGGAGTACAGGGCCGTACAATGAGCAGTTCTTC
D: NA
V: TRBV30
size: few
J: TRBJ2-1